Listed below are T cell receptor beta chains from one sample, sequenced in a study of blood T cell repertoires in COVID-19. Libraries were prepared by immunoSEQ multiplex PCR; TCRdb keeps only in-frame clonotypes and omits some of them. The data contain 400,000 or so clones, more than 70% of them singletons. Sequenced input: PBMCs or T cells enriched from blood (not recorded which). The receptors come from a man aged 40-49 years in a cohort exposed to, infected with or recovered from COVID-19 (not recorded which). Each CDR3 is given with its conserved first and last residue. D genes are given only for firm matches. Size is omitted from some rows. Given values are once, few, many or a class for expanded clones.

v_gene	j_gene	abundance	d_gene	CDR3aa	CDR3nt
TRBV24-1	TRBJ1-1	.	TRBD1	CATSDGTGGAFF	TGTGCCACCAGTGATGGGACAGGAGGAGCTTTCTTT
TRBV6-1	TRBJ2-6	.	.	CASSERGSGANVLTF	TGTGCCAGCAGTGAAAGGGGGTCTGGGGCCAACGTCCTGACTTTC
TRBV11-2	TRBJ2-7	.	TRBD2	CASSLDRLAGVREQYF	TGTGCCAGCAGCTTAGATCGCCTAGCGGGAGTACGGGAGCAGTACTTC
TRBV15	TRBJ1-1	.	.	CATSRDGSLNTEAFF	TGTGCCACCAGCAGAGATGGGAGTTTGAACACTGAAGCTTTCTTT
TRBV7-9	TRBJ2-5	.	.	CASKNGSRKTQYF	TGTGCCAGCAAAAACGGGAGTAGGAAGACCCAGTACTTC
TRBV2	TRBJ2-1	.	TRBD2	CASTRLAGGEQFF	TGTGCCAGCACTCGACTAGCGGGAGGTGAGCAGTTCTTC
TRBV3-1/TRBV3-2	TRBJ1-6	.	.	CASTAGATNSPLHF	TGTGCCAGCACCGCAGGGGCGACTAATTCACCCCTCCACTTT
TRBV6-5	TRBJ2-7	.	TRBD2	CASSYAGGGLYEQYF	TGTGCCAGCAGTTACGCTGGCGGGGGGCTCTACGAGCAGTACTTC
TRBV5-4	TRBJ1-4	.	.	CASSFGAATNEKLFF	TGTGCCAGCAGCTTTGGGGCTGCAACTAATGAAAAACTGTTTTTT
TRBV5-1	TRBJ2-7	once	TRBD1	CASSSGTGLGEQYF	TGCGCCAGCAGCTCCGGGACAGGGTTAGGGGAGCAGTACTTC
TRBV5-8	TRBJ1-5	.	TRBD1	CASSFQGAIQPQHF	TGTGCCAGCAGCTTTCAGGGGGCCATTCAGCCCCAGCATTTT
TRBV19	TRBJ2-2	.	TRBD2	CASKMAGAPNTGELFF	TGTGCCAGTAAAATGGCGGGAGCTCCGAACACCGGGGAGCTGTTTTTT
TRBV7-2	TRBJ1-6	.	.	CASSTRDRSSPLHF	TGTGCCAGCAGCACCCGAGACAGGAGTTCACCCCTCCACTTT
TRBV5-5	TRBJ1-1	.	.	CASSFAGANTEAFF	TGTGCCAGCAGCTTTGCGGGGGCGAACACTGAAGCTTTCTTT
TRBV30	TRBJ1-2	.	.	CAWSGGTYLQAF	TGTGCCTGGAGTGGAGGGACTTACCTCCAAGCCTTC
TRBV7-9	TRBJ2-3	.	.	CASSPQGVDTQYF	TGTGCCAGCAGCCCGCAGGGTGTAGATACGCAGTATTTT
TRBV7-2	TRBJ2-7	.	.	CASSLQRDRSEQYF	TGTGCCAGCAGCTTACAACGGGATCGTTCCGAGCAGTACTTC
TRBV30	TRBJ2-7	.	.	CAWSVGGYEQYF	TGTGCCTGGAGTGTAGGAGGCTACGAGCAGTACTTC
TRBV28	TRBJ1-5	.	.	CAIQDYSNQPQHF	TGTGCCATCCAGGACTATAGCAATCAGCCCCAGCATTTT
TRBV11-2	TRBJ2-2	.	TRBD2	CASRGLTSGNTGELFF	TGTGCCAGCAGGGGATTAACTAGCGGGAACACCGGGGAGCTGTTTTTT
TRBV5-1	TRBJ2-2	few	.	CASSLVQTNTGELFF	TGCGCCAGCAGCTTGGTCCAGACTAACACCGGGGAGCTGTTTTTT
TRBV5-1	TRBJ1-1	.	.	CASSLEQGITEAFF	TGCGCCAGCAGCTTGGAGCAGGGGATCACTGAAGCTTTCTTT
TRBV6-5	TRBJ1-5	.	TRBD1	CASMPQGAFRQPQHF	TGTGCCAGCATGCCCCAGGGGGCCTTTAGGCAGCCCCAGCATTTT
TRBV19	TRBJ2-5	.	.	CASTPTSWGTETQYF	TGTGCCAGTACTCCAACTAGCTGGGGTACCGAGACCCAGTACTTC
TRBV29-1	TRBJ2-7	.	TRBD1	CSVGHQTGGSYEQYF	TGCAGCGTTGGTCATCAGACAGGGGGTTCCTACGAGCAGTACTTC
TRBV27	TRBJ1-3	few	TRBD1	CASPTGGSGNTIYF	TGTGCCAGCCCCACAGGGGGATCTGGAAACACCATATATTTT
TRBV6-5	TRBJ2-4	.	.	CASSYAQATAKNIQYF	TGTGCCAGCAGTTACGCGCAGGCGACAGCCAAAAACATTCAGTACTTC
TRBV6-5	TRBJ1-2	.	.	CASSPPGGNYGYTF	TGTGCCAGCAGTCCCCCGGGAGGTAACTATGGCTACACCTTC
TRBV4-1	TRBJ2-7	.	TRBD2	CASSLTSGTPLVDEQYF	TGCGCCAGCAGCCTGACTAGCGGGACTCCCCTCGTAGACGAGCAGTACTTC
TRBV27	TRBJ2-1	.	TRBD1	CASSGQGLDEQFF	TGTGCCAGCAGTGGACAGGGTCTAGATGAGCAGTTCTTC
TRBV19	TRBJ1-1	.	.	CASSLQRGTEAFF	TGTGCCAGTAGCCTACAAAGAGGTACTGAAGCTTTCTTT
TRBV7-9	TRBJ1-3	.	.	CASSRSLTPSGNTIYF	TGTGCCAGCAGCCGGAGCCTTACTCCCTCTGGAAACACCATATATTTT